The 6 T cell receptor beta chains in this list originate from one sample, sequenced in a study of cytotoxic CD8 clonotypes in ibrutinib-treated CLL. Here immunoSEQ multiplex PCR was the method, and the copy in TCRdb shows in-frame clones only, minus some. The sample comprises roughly 40,000 clones, about 70% of which are singletons, and 13% rests with the top ten. The sample in question was PBMCs, obtained after 12 months of ibrutinib treatment. Receptors originate from a human donor with chronic lymphocytic leukemia.

The chain uses TRBV4-3 and TRBJ2-2; 10 bases align to TRBD2. Looked up from germline, CDR1 is LGHNA and CDR2 is YSLEER. The CDR3 is 17 residues long. The V and J ends lost 0 bases and 1 base, in that order; junction bases with no gene match: 2. CDR3 sequence: CASSQDWTSGNTGELFF. The CDR3 DNA reads TGCGCCAGCAGCCAAGATTGGACTAGCGGGAACACCGGGGAGCTGTTTTTT.

In its sample, this clone was seen a few times. V gene TRBV5-4 combines with J gene TRBJ2-7, with D maybe TRBD2 (5 bases). The CDR3 runs 16 residues. Germline V gene sequence: CDR1 SGHNT, CDR2 YYREEE (reference sequence). Trimming pared 4 bases from V and 2 bases from J, leaving 19 bases between. The CDR3 region has the DNA TGTGCCAGCAGCAGAGACGGTGGACTCTCCCCCTACGAGCAGTACTTC. As protein: CASSRDGGLSPYEQYF.

The rearrangement uses TRBV6-5 and TRBJ2-3, with TRBD2 matching over 8 bases. V lost 6 bases, J lost 1 base, and 3 bases stayed unmatched. The CDR3 covers 14 residues. The V gene's germline CDR1 is MNHEY and CDR2 SVGAGI. DNA for the CDR3: TGTGCCAGCAGGACAGCGGGGGGCACAGATACGCAGTATTTT. It encodes CASRTAGGTDTQYF.

V and J are TRBV2 and TRBJ2-7, with 9 bases lining up with TRBD1. V lost 3 bases, J lost 6 bases, and 0 bases stayed unmatched. This CDR3 is 12 amino acids long. The germline V gene has CDR1 SNHLY and CDR2 FYNNEI. The CDR3 DNA reads as TGTGCCAGCAGTGAGGACAGGGGCGAGCAGTACTTC. It yields the protein CASSEDRGEQYF.

The rearrangement uses TRBV6-6 and TRBJ1-2, with D perhaps matching TRBD1 (6 bases). Germline V gene sequence: CDR1 MNHNY, CDR2 SVGAGI (reference sequence). Deletions cut 0 bases from V and 6 bases from J, with 11 bases between. The CDR3 extends over 14 amino acids. The CDR3 bases are TGTGCCAGCAGTTACTCGAACAGGGTTAATGGCTACACCTTC. It codes for CASSYSNRVNGYTF.

The chain recombines TRBV6-5 with TRBJ2-7; 8 nucleotides agree with TRBD1. J gave up 3 bases and V 9 bases, and 4 bases lay outside the gene matches. This CDR3 has 12 amino acids. Looked up from germline, CDR1 is MNHEY and CDR2 is SVGAGI. The CDR3 sequence: CASRQGNYEQYF. For the CDR3, the DNA is TGTGCCAGTAGACAGGGGAACTACGAGCAGTACTTC.